Below are 20 T cell receptor beta chains sequenced from a single sample in a study of CD8 T cells in ankylosing spondylitis. Study outcomes and limitations: Among TCR beta sequences, a motif of under 10 highly homologous variants appeared characteristic of ankylosing spondylitis blood.

TCRdb passed the 5' RACE reads through MiXCR, listing each CDR3 protein once. This sample has roughly 450,000 distinct CDR3 sequences, with around 26% found just once. These receptors have no identified antigens. The sequenced sample consisted of blood, either unsorted or a sorted T cell fraction (not recorded which). These receptors were taken from a male donor with ankylosing spondylitis.

This chain connects TRBV5-5 to TRBJ2-7; D call uncertain. The germline V gene encodes CDR1 SGHKS and CDR2 YYEKEE (reference sequence). V lost 6 bases and J 0 bases, leaving 13 bases between the germline ends. This CDR3 comprises 14 residues. The CDR3 is CASIRSSPSYEQYF. Here the CDR3 DNA reads TGTGCCAGCATCAGGTCATCCCCCTCCTACGAGCAGTACTTC.

The chain uses TRBV5-5 and TRBJ2-5, with D unresolved. From germline, CDR1 is SGHKS and CDR2 YYEKEE (reference sequence). V was pared by 4 bases and J by 5 bases, with 15 bases between. The CDR3 covers 14 residues. CDR3 DNA sequence: TGTGCCAGCAGCCGCGTCGAGAACCGGGAGACCCAGTACTTC. Its translation is CASSRVENRETQYF.

This clonotype was detected only a few times. The J gene is TRBJ2-2, the V gene TRBV12-3 or TRBV12-4, with 8 bases that match TRBD2. This CDR3 has 16 residues. J gave up 5 bases and V 5 bases, and 10 bases lay outside the gene matches. The CDR3: CASSLGISGITGELFF. CDR3 nucleotide sequence: TGTGCCAGCAGTCTAGGGATTAGCGGGATAACCGGGGAGCTGTTTTTT.

A few counts support this clonotype. The gene calls are TRBV4-1 and TRBJ1-5; no firm D call. V was pared by 0 bases and J by 7 bases, with 16 bases between. The CDR3 totals 16 residues. Per germline, CDR1 MGHRA and CDR2 YSYEKL. The CDR3 DNA reads TGCGCCAGCAGCCAAGAGGGGTATCAGGCGGGACAGCCCCAGCATTTT. Encoded protein: CASSQEGYQAGQPQHF.

V usage is TRBV5-1 and J usage is TRBJ2-1; no firm D call. The CDR3 contains 14 residues. The V and J ends lost 8 bases and 10 bases respectively, with 22 bases between them. Germline-derived CDR1 and CDR2 are SGHRS and YFSETQ. This CDR3 reads CASCSVGPLGEQFF. The CDR3 nucleotides are TGCGCCAGTTGTTCGGTAGGCCCGCTCGGGGAGCAGTTCTTC.

This sequence joins TRBV27 and TRBJ1-2; TRBD1 matches 7 bases. This CDR3 is 13 amino acids long. V lost 5 bases and J lost 3; bases outside the gene matches: 3. Per the germline V gene, CDR1 is MNHEY and CDR2 is SMNVEV (reference sequence). For the CDR3, the DNA is TGTGCCAGCAGTGCACAGGGGTACTATGGCTACACCTTC. This gives the protein CASSAQGYYGYTF.

Concerning this clonotype: This sequence may be a read error, since a much larger clone differs from it by one base. V usage is TRBV20-1 and J usage is TRBJ2-1; 9 positions match TRBD2. Germline CDR1 is DFQATT and CDR2 is SNEGSKA (reference sequence). The CDR3 runs to 17 residues. CDR3 DNA: TGCTGTGCGGCGGCGGCGGGGGGGAGCGCTAGCGGGAATGAGCAGTTCTTC. Translation gives CCAAAAGGSASGNEQFF.

The chain has TRBV20-1 and TRBJ2-3; 10 nucleotides agree with TRBD2. The CDR3 consists of 15 residues. The J segment lost 0 bases and the V segment lost 5 bases, leaving 5 bases of the junction unmatched. Germline CDR1 is DFQATT and CDR2 is SNEGSKA (reference sequence). CDR3 residues: CSAVLAGGSTDTQYF. The CDR3 region has the DNA TGCAGTGCTGTCTTAGCGGGAGGTAGCACAGATACGCAGTATTTT.

V gene TRBV12-3 or TRBV12-4 combines with J gene TRBJ2-2; the D gene is possibly TRBD1 (5 bases). V shed 5 bases and J shed 0 bases, with 10 bases lying between them. CDR3 length: 15 residues. The CDR3 sequence: CASSARATNTGELFF. CDR3 coding DNA: TGTGCCAGCAGTGCCAGGGCTACGAACACCGGGGAGCTGTTTTTT.

The V gene is TRBV5-1, the J gene TRBJ2-1; 12 bases are a match to TRBD2. In germline, CDR1 is SGHRS, CDR2 YFSETQ. CDR3 length: 17 amino acids. V lost 1 base and J lost 5; bases outside the gene matches: 7. The CDR3 bases are TGCGCCAGCAGCTTGCGGGCCGGACTAGCGGGGAACAATGAGCAGTTCTTC. This gives the protein CASSLRAGLAGNNEQFF.

There are a few counts of this clonotype. V and J are TRBV6-1 and TRBJ2-1; tentative D call: TRBD2 (6 bases). V was shortened by 8 bases and J by 8 bases, with 16 bases between the two germline ends. The CDR3 spans 13 residues. The V gene's germline CDR1 is MNHNS and CDR2 SASEGT. The CDR3 bases are TGTGCCAGCCATGAGCGGGTTAACGATGAGCAGTTCTTC. Translating gives CASHERVNDEQFF.

The chain combines TRBV2 with TRBJ1-2; TRBD1 aligns across 11 bases. The CDR3 is 14 residues long. V was clipped by 6 bases and J by 10 bases; unmatched bases: 10. Germline CDR1 and CDR2: SNHLY and FYNNEI. CDR3 sequence (DNA): TGTGCCAGCAGCCCTACGGGACAGGGGGTTTACTACACCTTC. It codes for CASSPTGQGVYYTF.

The chain joins TRBV20-1 to TRBJ1-6; possible D gene TRBD1, 6 bases. Germline V CDR1 and CDR2: DFQATT, SNEGSKA (reference sequence). The CDR3 is made up of 15 amino acids. Trimming cost V 0 bases and J 4 bases, with 10 bases left between them. CDR3: CSAREEGGYNSPLHF. For the CDR3, the DNA is TGCAGTGCTAGAGAGGAGGGGGGATATAATTCACCCCTCCACTTT.

The chain combines TRBV28 with TRBJ1-5; 7 bases are a match to TRBD1. The germline gives CDR1 MDHEN, CDR2 SYDVKM. Losses at the gene ends were 2 bases for V and 2 bases for J; bases not matched to a gene: 6. The CDR3 contains 16 residues. This CDR3 is CASSLTGTVGNQPQHF. The DNA for the CDR3 is TGTGCCAGCAGTTTAACGGGGACAGTAGGCAATCAGCCCCAGCATTTT.

This chain uses TRBV6-1 with TRBJ2-1; possibly TRBD1 or TRBD2 for D (5 bases each). Between the trimmed V and J ends, which lost 6 bases and 3 bases, there was a span of 24 bases. CDR3 length equals 18 residues. The germline V gene encodes CDR1 MNHNS and CDR2 SASEGT. Here the CDR3 DNA reads TGTGCCAGCAGACTCACTGACCTGGGACCGGGGCTCTACAATGAGCAGTTCTTC. This sequence encodes CASRLTDLGPGLYNEQFF.

This chain connects TRBV20-1 to TRBJ1-2; D is perhaps TRBD1 (5 bases). This CDR3 comprises 14 residues. The germline V and J ends were trimmed by 0 bases and 5 bases, with 13 bases remaining between them. Germline-derived CDR1 and CDR2 are DFQATT and SNEGSKA (reference sequence). DNA for the CDR3: TGCAGTGCTAGAGATGCCTCGGGGGGGTATGGCTACACCTTC. Protein: CSARDASGGYGYTF.

The chain couples TRBV5-6 to TRBJ1-1; D remains unclear. CDR1 SGHDT and CDR2 YYEEEE come from the germline V gene. This CDR3 contains 14 residues. V lost 4 bases, J lost 4 bases, and 14 bases lay in between. CDR3 region: CASSDPRAGTEAFF. The CDR3 DNA follows: TGTGCCAGCAGCGACCCACGGGCGGGCACTGAAGCTTTCTTT. Supplemented by reference TRBV5-6 and TRBJ1-1, the full variable domain reads DAGVTQSPTHLIKTRGQQVTLRCSPKSGHDTVSWYQQALGQGPQFIFQYYEEEERQRGNFPDRFSGHQFPNYSSELNVNALLLGDSALYLCASSDPRAGTEAFFGQGTRLTVV.

The chain employs TRBV21-1 and TRBJ1-5; TRBD1, the table's D call, lacks a check against the DNA. TRBV21-1 is labeled a pseudogene. The CDR3 totals 16 residues. The DNA of the CDR3 is TGTGCCAGCAGCAATTTCGGGACAGGCTTGTGGCAGCCCCAGCATTTT. This encodes CASSNFGTGLWQPQHF.

This sequence joins TRBV19 and TRBJ1-1; D gene uncertain. Germline V lookup: CDR1 LNHDA, CDR2 SQIVND (reference sequence). The V end lost 3 bases, the J end lost 3 bases, and 8 bases lay between the germline ends. CDR3 length: 13 amino acids. CDR3 coding DNA: TGTGCCAGTAGTATGGCCGGGTACACTGAAGCTTTCTTT. It yields the protein CASSMAGYTEAFF.

This clonotype was observed a handful of times. The chain is built from TRBV5-1 and TRBJ2-3; 8 positions match TRBD2. The V gene's germline CDR1 is SGHRS and CDR2 YFSETQ. This CDR3 spans 15 amino acids. J gave up 6 bases and V 4 bases, and 10 bases lay outside the gene matches. The CDR3 DNA is TGCGCCAGCAGCCCCGGGCTAGCGGGCATGGATACGCAGTATTTT. Residues: CASSPGLAGMDTQYF. The entire variable domain, with the rest obtained from reference TRBV5-1 and TRBJ2-3, is as follows: KAGVTQTPRYLIKTRGQQVTLSCSPISGHRSVSWYQQTPGQGLQFLFEYFSETQRNKGNFPGRFSGRQFSNSRSEMNVSTLELGDSALYLCASSPGLAGMDTQYFGPGTRLTVL.